These 18 T cell receptor beta chains came from one sample sequenced in a study of siplizumab effects on memory and regulatory T cells. Sequencing was performed with immunoSEQ multiplex PCR; in TCRdb, only in-frame clones are kept and a portion is missing. The sample includes about 91,000 clones, roughly 93% of them seen just once. Sequenced input: CD8+ T cells sorted from blood. Every receptor here comes from a human donor in good health.

CDR3 nucleotides: TGTGCCAGCAGCGGGGGACTAGCGGGAAACAATGAGCAGTTCTTC. Translation: CASSGGLAGNNEQFF. The chain uses TRBV9 and TRBJ2-1; the match to TRBD2 covers 13 bases. There are 15 residues in the CDR3. V shed 3 bases, J shed 5 bases, and the junction held 2 bases outside the gene matches. Germline V lookup: CDR1 SGDLS, CDR2 YYNGEE.

The rearrangement links TRBV7-9 to TRBJ1-2, with 10 bases fitting TRBD1. The V gene end was trimmed by 2 bases and the J gene end by 6 bases; junction bases not matched to a gene: 6. Germline V gives CDR1 SEHNR, CDR2 FQNEAQ (reference sequence). The CDR3 sequence is 15 residues long. The DNA for the CDR3 is TGTGCCAGCAGCTTATCGACAGGGGGCTATCATGGCTACACCTTC. Encoded protein: CASSLSTGGYHGYTF.

The chain carries TRBV5-1 and TRBJ2-7, with 9 positions matching TRBD1. This CDR3 comprises 14 residues. Germline CDR1 SGHRS, CDR2 YFSETQ. J was trimmed by 6 bases and V by 4 bases; bases with no gene match: 8. The CDR3 nucleotides read TGCGCCAGCAGCCCTCGGGACAGGGTTTTCGAGCAGTACTTC. Its translation is CASSPRDRVFEQYF.

The rearrangement uses TRBV4-1 and TRBJ1-1; no definite D call. Germline lookup yields CDR1 MGHRA and CDR2 YSYEKL. V was shortened by 6 bases and J by 6 bases, with 17 bases between the two germline ends. CDR3 length equals 14 residues. CDR3 in amino acids: CASRVRGSVSEAFF. The CDR3 DNA reads TGCGCCAGCAGAGTTCGAGGGTCAGTCTCTGAAGCTTTCTTT.

The V gene is TRBV21-1, the J gene TRBJ2-3; the D call of TRBD2 is as the table states it, not checked on the DNA. TRBV21-1 counts as a pseudogene. This CDR3 has 18 residues. The CDR3 loop is CASSSGGRTSGKADTQYF. The CDR3 coding sequence is TGTGCCAGCAGCTCTGGAGGGCGGACTAGCGGAAAGGCAGATACGCAGTATTTT.

The J gene is TRBJ2-1, the V gene TRBV7-8; weak D call: TRBD2 (6 bases). The CDR3 extends over 15 amino acids. V was cut by 2 bases and J by 3 bases, with 11 bases left in between. CDR1 and CDR2 from the germline V gene are SGHVS and FQNEAQ. CDR3 nucleotides: TGTGCCAGCAGCTTAATCGGGACTTACTACAATGAGCAGTTCTTC. Translation gives CASSLIGTYYNEQFF.

The gene calls are TRBV5-8 and TRBJ2-1, with 9 bases fitting TRBD1. The CDR3 totals 13 residues. The J segment lost 8 bases and the V segment lost 3 bases, leaving 3 bases of the junction unmatched. Germline CDR1 SGHTS, CDR2 YDEGEE. CDR3 coding DNA: TGTGCCAGCAGCTCCCGGGACAGGGATGAGCAGTTCTTC. This codes for CASSSRDRDEQFF.

The genes are TRBV25-1 and TRBJ1-6, with TRBD1 identical over 10 bases. V was pared by 3 bases and J by 5 bases, with 1 base of the junction left unmatched. The CDR3 runs to 15 residues. CDR1 and CDR2 from the germline V gene are MGHDK and SYGVNS. CDR3 region: CASSETGGHNSPLHF. CDR3 in DNA: TGTGCCAGCAGTGAGACAGGGGGCCATAATTCACCCCTCCACTTT.

CDR3 in amino acids: CASSTRLAGSTDTQYF. CDR3 nucleotide sequence: TGTGCCAGCAGTACCCGACTAGCAGGGTCCACAGATACGCAGTATTTT. The gene calls are TRBV2 and TRBJ2-3, with TRBD2 matching 7 bases. CDR1 is SNHLY and CDR2 is FYNNEI in the germline V gene. Trimming at V came to 5 bases and at J to 2 bases, leaving 10 bases not matched to a gene. The CDR3 is 16 amino acids.

This chain uses TRBV11-2 with TRBJ1-2, with a possible D match to TRBD1 (5 bases). This CDR3 has 15 residues. CDR1 is SGHAT, CDR2 FQNNGV, per germline. Trimming stripped 0 bases from V and 4 bases from J, with 12 bases between. The CDR3, as DNA: TGTGCCAGCAGCTTAGACGCAGCAGGGCCCTATGGCTACACCTTC. Translating gives CASSLDAAGPYGYTF.

The chain combines TRBV29-1 with TRBJ2-1; 7 nucleotides match TRBD2. The length of the CDR3 is 14 residues. V dropped 7 bases and J dropped 1; count of bases not matched to a gene: 7. CDR1 and CDR2 from the germline V gene are SQVTM and ANQGSEA. CDR3 nucleotides: TGCAGCGAACTAGCGCCAGAATCCTACAATGAGCAGTTCTTC. Its translation is CSELAPESYNEQFF.

The chain combines TRBV25-1 with TRBJ1-5; maybe TRBD1 (5 bases). This CDR3 region has 13 residues. Trimming cost V 3 bases and J 4 bases, with 7 bases left between them. Germline lookup yields CDR1 MGHDK and CDR2 SYGVNS. CDR3 sequence reads: CASSEAGNQPQHF. The CDR3 DNA follows: TGTGCCAGCAGTGAGGCAGGGAATCAGCCCCAGCATTTT.

DNA for the CDR3: TGCGCCAGCAGCCCCTCCCCCGCGGGGCTCTCTGGAAACACCATATATTTT. Its protein is CASSPSPAGLSGNTIYF. V and J are TRBV4-1 and TRBJ1-3, with D perhaps TRBD1 (5 bases). Trimming cost V 4 bases and J 0 bases, with 16 bases left between them. The CDR3 has 17 residues. CDR1 is MGHRA, CDR2 YSYEKL, per germline.

J is TRBJ2-1 and V is TRBV19; TRBD1 is a possible D gene (6 bases). Germline V lookup: CDR1 LNHDA, CDR2 SQIVND (reference sequence). The CDR3 contains 14 residues. V was pared by 5 bases and J by 1 base, with 9 bases between. The chain's CDR3 is CASSYRVSYNEQFF. The CDR3, as DNA: TGTGCCAGTAGTTACAGGGTGTCCTACAATGAGCAGTTCTTC.

This chain joins TRBV19 and TRBJ2-1, with TRBD2 identical over 15 bases. The CDR3 spans 19 residues. V shed 4 bases and J 6 bases; nucleotides not matched to a gene: 13. Germline loops: CDR1 LNHDA, CDR2 SQIVND (reference sequence). The DNA of the CDR3 is TGTGCCAGTAGTACAGGACTAGCGGGAGGGTTGGGACACCTCAATGAGCAGTTCTTC. Protein sequence: CASSTGLAGGLGHLNEQFF.

The chain combines TRBV19 with TRBJ1-2, with D unresolved. The CDR3 sequence is 15 residues long. The V end lost 0 bases, the J end lost 3 bases, and 11 bases lay between the germline ends. Per the germline V gene, CDR1 is LNHDA and CDR2 is SQIVND (reference sequence). In DNA, the CDR3 is TGTGCCAGTAGTATAGAGACGTACCTCGACTATGGCTACACCTTC. This encodes CASSIETYLDYGYTF.

This chain connects TRBV5-4 to TRBJ1-1; D gene uncertain. Germline V gene data show CDR1 as SGHNT and CDR2 as YYREEE (reference sequence). Trimming took off 0 bases at V and 4 bases at J, with 10 bases between the two ends. This CDR3 region has 14 residues. CDR3 sequence: CASSLGPGGTEAFF. In DNA, the CDR3 is TGTGCCAGCAGCTTGGGTCCGGGCGGCACTGAAGCTTTCTTT.

This clone was found a few times. The chain has TRBV30 and TRBJ1-2; TRBD1 agrees at 7 bases. V lost 0 bases and J lost 5; bases outside the gene matches: 3. The CDR3 loop spans 13 amino acids. The germline CDR1 and CDR2 sequences are GTSNPN and SVGIG (reference sequence). CDR3 DNA: TGTGCCTGGAGTGTAGGGACAGCGTATGGCTACACCTTC. Amino acids: CAWSVGTAYGYTF.